This T cell receptor (beta chain) was found in a study of T cell responses to AZD1222 COVID-19 vaccine. Study results and limitations: Close to half of spike-specific TCRs reportedly recognize unmutated variant regions. Receipt of two AZD1222 doses was followed by a rise in Spike-specific TCR breadth and depth. Repertoire samples came only from after the peak T cell response. Most donors were white British and more were female, and clonal diversity was possibly underestimated.

This clone was observed a handful of times. The antigen remains undetermined. Generated by immunoSEQ multiplex PCR, the TCRdb table keeps only in-frame clones and is missing some. This table holds 120,000 to 150,000 clones, 82% found once. The sample here was peripheral blood, taken on day 0 of MenACWY control vaccination. This sequence was found in an adult in good health.

The CDR3 protein is CASRGAGNSPLHF. Here the CDR3 DNA reads TGTGCCAGCCGAGGGGCAGGCAATTCACCCCTCCACTTT. The chain joins TRBV2 to TRBJ1-6, with a weak D call TRBD1 (5 bases). The V end was cut by 8 bases, the J end by 7 bases, with 12 bases between. The CDR3 has 13 residues. The germline CDR1 and CDR2 sequences are SNHLY and FYNNEI.